One sample yielded the 12 T cell receptor beta chains listed below, sequenced in a study of blood T cell repertoires in COVID-19. This table comes from immunoSEQ multiplex PCR, and its TCRdb copy is limited to in-frame clones, with some not included. This sample has 200,000 to 300,000 clones; 65% to 85% occur once, and the top ten carry less than 2%. Material for sequencing was peripheral blood. These receptors came from a middle-aged woman who had recovered from COVID-19.

V and J are TRBV5-4 and TRBJ1-6; the match to TRBD1 covers 7 bases. Germline-derived CDR1 and CDR2 are SGHNT and YYREEE (reference sequence). The CDR3 is made up of 15 amino acids. V trimming: 3 bases; J trimming: 5 bases; junction bases outside the gene matches: 5. The CDR3: CASSWRQGDNSPLHF. The CDR3 coding sequence is TGTGCCAGCAGCTGGAGACAGGGTGATAATTCACCCCTCCACTTT.

The chain employs TRBV15 and TRBJ2-3, with 8 bases fitting TRBD2. V shed 2 bases and J 1 base; nucleotides not matched to a gene: 8. The CDR3 sequence is 17 residues long. Germline V gives CDR1 LNHNV, CDR2 YYDKDF (reference sequence). In nucleotides, the CDR3 is TGTGCCACCAGCAGATCATGGACTAGCATACGCACAGATACGCAGTATTTT. This gives the protein CATSRSWTSIRTDTQYF. Full variable domain (rest looked up from reference TRBV15 and TRBJ2-3): DAMVIQNPRYQVTQFGKPVTLSCSQTLNHNVMYWYQQKSSQAPKLLFHYYDKDFNNEADTPDNFQSRRPNTSFCFLDIRSPGLGDTAMYLCATSRSWTSIRTDTQYFGPGTRLTVL.

This chain uses TRBV28 with TRBJ1-4; the match to TRBD1 covers 9 bases. With 6 bases clipped from V and 6 bases from J, the junction kept 8 bases outside the gene matches. Germline loops: CDR1 MDHEN, CDR2 SYDVKM. The CDR3 has 15 amino acids. Here the CDR3 reads CASSPRRDRDEKLFF. Written as DNA, the CDR3 is TGTGCCAGCAGCCCCCGTCGGGACAGGGATGAAAAACTGTTTTTT.

V usage is TRBV2 and J usage is TRBJ2-5; tentative D call: TRBD1 (6 bases). Trimming shortened V by 7 bases and J by 1 base, and 13 bases separated the two germline ends. Germline CDR1 is SNHLY and CDR2 is FYNNEI. The length of the CDR3 is 14 residues. CDR3 amino acids: CASTRTATQETQYF. In DNA form, the CDR3 reads TGTGCCAGCACTCGGACAGCGACCCAAGAGACCCAGTACTTC. The variable domain in full, with the rest retrieved from reference TRBV2 and TRBJ2-5, is EPEVTQTPSHQVTQMGQEVILRCVPISNHLYFYWYRQILGQKVEFLVSFYNNEISEKSEIFDDQFSVERPDGSNFTLKIRSTKLEDSAMYFCASTRTATQETQYFGPGTRLLVL.

The J gene is TRBJ1-1, the V gene TRBV5-1; 8 nucleotides match TRBD1. The germline V gene has CDR1 SGHRS and CDR2 YFSETQ. With V trimmed by 5 bases and J by 1 base, 10 bases remained unmatched. The CDR3 runs 16 residues. This CDR3 reads CASRLTAGGGNTEAFF. The CDR3 nucleotides read TGCGCCAGCAGATTAACCGCAGGGGGCGGGAACACTGAAGCTTTCTTT.

This chain links TRBV2 with TRBJ2-7; 8 nucleotides align to TRBD1. Trimming at V came to 6 bases and at J to 1 base, leaving 5 bases not matched to a gene. Germline CDR1 and CDR2: SNHLY and FYNNEI. The CDR3 covers 14 residues. The CDR3 spells CASRGQAVSYEQYF. In DNA, the CDR3 is TGTGCCAGCAGGGGACAGGCGGTGTCCTACGAGCAGTACTTC.

This clone was counted only a few times. This rearrangement joins TRBV28 to TRBJ1-2; 7 bases align to TRBD1. V lost 2 bases, J lost 4 bases, and 4 bases stayed unmatched. This CDR3 has 14 residues. Germline V gives CDR1 MDHEN, CDR2 SYDVKM. The CDR3 reads CASSLLDRFYGYTF. In DNA, the CDR3 is TGTGCCAGCAGTTTACTGGACAGGTTCTATGGCTACACCTTC.

The V gene is TRBV11-3, the J gene TRBJ1-2; D is possibly TRBD1 (5 bases). Per the germline V gene, CDR1 is SGHNT and CDR2 is YENEEA. Trimming shortened V by 1 base and J by 4 bases, and 13 bases separated the two germline ends. The CDR3 consists of 15 residues. CDR3: CASSLGAGHPYGYTF. The CDR3 DNA reads TGTGCCAGCAGCTTAGGGGCAGGGCACCCCTATGGCTACACCTTC.

The chain couples TRBV2 to TRBJ2-5; TRBD1 might be the D (6 bases). The CDR3 has 19 amino acids. Germline CDR1 SNHLY, CDR2 FYNNEI. Deletions cut 4 bases from V and 2 bases from J, with 26 bases between. CDR3 sequence reads: CASSVTGQGHKVDQETQYF. The CDR3 region has the DNA TGTGCCAGCAGTGTTACGGGGCAGGGGCATAAGGTGGATCAAGAGACCCAGTACTTC.

The rearrangement links TRBV11-3 to TRBJ2-1; D may be TRBD1 (6 bases). Trimming took off 1 base at V and 5 bases at J, with 15 bases between the two ends. Per the germline V gene, CDR1 is SGHNT and CDR2 is YENEEA. This CDR3 has 16 residues. The CDR3 sequence is CASSLGGGRGNNEQFF. The CDR3 DNA reads TGTGCCAGCAGCTTAGGGGGCGGCAGGGGAAACAATGAGCAGTTCTTC.

Only a few counts were recorded for this clone. The rearrangement uses TRBV5-1 and TRBJ2-7; possible D gene TRBD2, 5 bases. The CDR3 has 11 amino acids. Germline V gives CDR1 SGHRS, CDR2 YFSETQ. V was cut by 4 bases and J by 6 bases, with 8 bases left in between. The CDR3 here is CASSEGAEQYF. CDR3 nucleotides: TGCGCCAGCAGCGAGGGAGCCGAGCAGTACTTC.

In its sample, this clone was seen once. The rearrangement links TRBV2 to TRBJ1-5; D is possibly TRBD1 (6 bases). Germline V lookup: CDR1 SNHLY, CDR2 FYNNEI. Trimming shortened V by 3 bases and J by 5 bases, and 17 bases separated the two germline ends. This CDR3 comprises 16 residues. The CDR3 DNA reads TGTGCCAGCAGTGAGTTCGCGGGAGGGGGGTATCAGCCCCAGCATTTT. Its translation is CASSEFAGGGYQPQHF.